The 8 T cell receptor beta chains listed next were all sequenced from one sample in a study of blood T cell repertoires in COVID-19. Only in-frame clones appear in the TCRdb table, and some are missing; sequencing was by immunoSEQ multiplex PCR. Here the sample spans fewer than 250,000 clones, roughly 90% being singletons. Input material: peripheral blood. Every receptor here comes from a man aged 60-69 years with COVID-19, enrolled during active disease.

V usage is TRBV29-1 and J usage is TRBJ2-7; TRBD1 might be the D (5 bases). Germline CDR1 SQVTM, CDR2 ANQGSEA. This CDR3 is built from 11 residues. Trimming stripped 7 bases from V and 2 bases from J, with 9 bases between. CDR3 protein: CSATRAYEQYF. In DNA, the CDR3 is TGCAGCGCGACCAGGGCCTACGAGCAGTACTTC.

The genes are TRBV19 and TRBJ2-2, with TRBD1 matching 8 bases. CDR3 size: 15 residues. The ends lost 6 bases at V and 1 base at J; junction bases unmatched: 4. Germline V CDR1 and CDR2: LNHDA, SQIVND (reference sequence). The DNA for the CDR3 is TGTGCCAGTAGGAGGGGACAGGAGAACACCGGGGAGCTGTTTTTT. Protein product: CASRRGQENTGELFF.

The chain combines TRBV27 with TRBJ2-3; 11 bases fit TRBD2. The CDR3 has 16 residues. After removal of 2 bases from V and 7 bases from J, the junction contained 8 bases not matched to a gene. Germline V gene data show CDR1 as MNHEY and CDR2 as SMNVEV (reference sequence). The CDR3 here is CASSLERLAGTYTQYF. In DNA, the CDR3 is TGTGCCAGCAGTTTAGAACGACTAGCGGGGACTTATACGCAGTATTTT.

The J gene is TRBJ1-1, the V gene TRBV3-1 (or the pseudogene TRBV3-2), with 7 bases that match TRBD1. From germline, CDR1 is LGHDT and CDR2 YNNKEL (reference sequence). CDR3 size: 14 residues. The trim removed 6 bases at V and 2 bases at J, leaving 6 bases unmatched. This CDR3 is CASRPGQINTEAFF. CDR3 nucleotide sequence: TGTGCCAGCAGGCCGGGACAGATCAACACTGAAGCTTTCTTT.

The chain combines TRBV7-9 with TRBJ2-3; 9 bases agree with TRBD1. The J segment lost 4 bases and the V segment lost 6 bases, leaving 17 bases of the junction unmatched. This CDR3 contains 18 residues. Germline V gene lookup returns CDR1 SEHNR and CDR2 FQNEAQ (reference sequence). CDR3 bases: TGTGCCAGCAGTAATACCCGAGCACAGGGGGCGGGCGCAGATACGCAGTATTTT. It translates to CASSNTRAQGAGADTQYF.

This clone came up once. The V call is TRBV3-1 (or the pseudogene TRBV3-2), the J call TRBJ1-6, with a tentative D call TRBD1 (5 bases). CDR3 length equals 15 residues. Trimming pared 1 base from V and 7 bases from J, leaving 11 bases between. The germline CDR1 and CDR2 sequences are LGHDT and YNNKEL (reference sequence). DNA for the CDR3: TGTGCCAGCAGCCAAGGACAGTCCTCAAATTCACCCCTCCACTTT. Its protein product is CASSQGQSSNSPLHF.

This clone was recorded only once. The chain combines TRBV3-1 (or the pseudogene TRBV3-2) with TRBJ2-7; 8 nucleotides agree with TRBD1. CDR1 is LGHDT, CDR2 YNNKEL, per germline (reference sequence). V was pared by 2 bases and J by 6 bases, with 9 bases of the junction left unmatched. The length of the CDR3 is 15 residues. CDR3 residues: CASSQTRTGGGEQYF. In DNA, the CDR3 is TGTGCCAGCAGCCAAACACGCACAGGGGGAGGCGAGCAGTACTTC.

The chain carries TRBV5-1 and TRBJ2-7, with D maybe TRBD2 (5 bases). Germline-derived CDR1 and CDR2 are SGHRS and YFSETQ. V dropped 0 bases and J dropped 0 bases, with 7 bases sitting between them. The CDR3 sequence is 14 residues long. In DNA, the CDR3 is TGCGCCAGCAGCTTGGCCGGGGACTCCTACGAGCAGTACTTC. It yields the protein CASSLAGDSYEQYF.